This T cell receptor (beta chain) was found in a study of graft-versus-host responses after intestinal transplantation. Study-wide findings and caveats: GvH clones appeared in recipient marrow, some first in ileum or blood.

Grafts had their tissue processed, releasing intraepithelial and lamina propria lymphocytes. The assay was immunoSEQ multiplex PCR, and TCRdb's table has in-frame clones only and misses some. Among roughly 19,000 clones listed, approximately 70% were seen once. This CDR3 is built from 15 residues. A word on this clone: Its antigen is unknown.

Material: ileum tissue, obtained roughly 3 weeks after intestinal transplant. The source of this sequence is a human patient who received an intestinal transplant, so some T cells may come from the graft donor. The V gene is TRBV21-1, the J gene TRBJ2-2; TRBD1 is taken as the D call from the table, unchecked against the DNA. TRBV21-1 is a pseudogene locus. Here the CDR3 DNA reads TGTGCCAGCATCAACAGGACAGGGGACACCGGGGAGCTGTTTTTT. It codes for CASINRTGDTGELFF.